This T cell receptor beta chain was captured by sequencing in a study of regulatory T cells in long-lasting Graves disease. Study-level points and caveats: TRBV28 was favored in persistent disease, as were TRBJ1-2 and TRBJ2-5.

Germline CDR1 and CDR2: SEHNR and FQNEAQ (reference sequence). CDR3 length equals 18 residues. The time point denotes: newly diagnosed GD, antithyroid drugs for less than 3 months. RNA isolated from PBMCs was used to make the TCR library. Relying on iRepertoire HTBI primers and Arm-PCR of CDR3 regions, the team built TCR beta libraries. MiXCR was run by TCRdb on the multiplex PCR reads, yielding one entry per CDR3 protein. The sample lists roughly 500,000 distinct CDR3 sequences, 13% occurring once. For this clonotype: Its antigen is still unknown. An end of the junction does not agree with germline; a read error may underlie this.

The sample was also reused in another study, on T cells in Graves' hyperthyroidism and ophthalmopathy. That paper states: Ophthalmopathy stood apart from stable hyperthyroidism in a 13 V-J model.

J is TRBJ2-3 and V is TRBV7-9, with 10 bases lining up with TRBD2. This receptor was taken from a man aged 30-40 years with Graves disease. The sample in question was peripheral blood mononuclear cells (PBMCs), obtained at new diagnosis, from a patient treated with antithyroid drugs. In DNA, the CDR3 is TGCGCCAGCAGCCCTGAATCGGGACTAGCGATAAGCACAGATACGCAGTATTTT. Protein sequence: CASSPESGLAISTDTQYF.